This passage covers 10 T cell receptor beta chains from one sample sequenced in a study of resident and recirculating memory T cells in vitiligo. Profiling relied on immunoSEQ multiplex PCR, and the TCRdb table lists in-frame clones only, not all of them. The data show 39,000 or so clones, about nine tenths seen once. The specimen sequenced was blood. The origin of the receptors is a male donor with vitiligo.

V is TRBV30 and J is TRBJ1-4; D perhaps matches TRBD1 (5 bases). Germline V lookup: CDR1 GTSNPN, CDR2 SVGIG (reference sequence). CDR3 size: 13 residues. Trimming removed 3 bases at V and 2 bases at J, with 7 bases between. DNA of the CDR3: TGTGCCTGGAGGCGGGGGACTAATGAAAAACTGTTTTTT. Its translation is CAWRRGTNEKLFF.

The chain has TRBV5-5 and TRBJ2-7; D possibly corresponds to TRBD2 (5 bases). The CDR3 contains 14 residues. The ends were cut back, 2 bases at V and 0 bases at J, with 9 bases in the middle. Germline CDR1 and CDR2: SGHKS and YYEKEE (reference sequence). The CDR3 sequence: CASSFQGSSYEQYF. CDR3 nucleotide sequence: TGTGCCAGCAGCTTCCAAGGGAGCTCCTACGAGCAGTACTTC.

The sample holds one count of this clone. This chain joins TRBV13 and TRBJ1-3; no clear D gene. This CDR3 is 15 amino acids long. The germline V gene has CDR1 PRHDT and CDR2 FYEKMQ (reference sequence). The V gene lost 4 bases and the J gene lost 2 bases, with 12 bases spanning the gap. This CDR3 is CASSSYQVTGNTIYF. CDR3 coding DNA: TGTGCCAGCAGCTCCTACCAGGTCACTGGAAACACCATATATTTT. Combining the CDR3 with reference TRBV13 and TRBJ1-3 gives the whole variable domain AAGVIQSPRHLIKEKRETATLKCYPIPRHDTVYWYQQGPGQDPQFLISFYEKMQSDKGSIPDRFSAQQFSDYHSELNMSSLELGDSALYFCASSSYQVTGNTIYFGEGSWLTVV.

The chain uses TRBV19 and TRBJ1-4; possible D gene TRBD1, 5 bases. Germline V gene sequence: CDR1 LNHDA, CDR2 SQIVND (reference sequence). V was clipped by 3 bases and J by 6 bases, with 20 bases between them. The CDR3 has 17 amino acids. The CDR3 DNA sequence: TGTGCCAGTAGTATCTCAAGGGGCCGAGTAGGTTATGAAAAACTGTTTTTT. Protein product: CASSISRGRVGYEKLFF.

The chain recombines TRBV5-1 with TRBJ2-2; 7 bases fit TRBD1. Germline V gives CDR1 SGHRS, CDR2 YFSETQ. V trimming: 4 bases; J trimming: 6 bases; junction bases outside the gene matches: 6. CDR3 length equals 14 residues. CDR3 region: CASSGRQGAGELFF. The CDR3 DNA is TGCGCCAGCAGCGGGCGACAGGGTGCCGGGGAGCTGTTTTTT.

This chain uses TRBV5-4 with TRBJ2-5; TRBD2 might be the D (5 bases). Germline V lookup: CDR1 SGHNT, CDR2 YYREEE (reference sequence). V was trimmed by 4 bases and J by 5 bases, leaving 24 bases between them. CDR3 length equals 17 residues. This CDR3 reads CASSPPNRLARKETQYF. The CDR3 nucleotides read TGTGCCAGCAGCCCCCCGAACCGGCTAGCCCGCAAGGAGACCCAGTACTTC.

V usage is TRBV18 and J usage is TRBJ1-4, with D maybe TRBD1 (6 bases). This CDR3 comprises 14 residues. Germline V CDR1 and CDR2: KGHSH, LQKENI. V gave up 3 bases and J gave up 5 bases, with 10 bases separating them. The CDR3 DNA reads as TGTGCCAGCTCACCTTACACAGGGAATGAAAAACTGTTTTTT. It encodes CASSPYTGNEKLFF. The full variable domain, its missing parts supplied by reference TRBV18 and TRBJ1-4, is NAGVMQNPRHLVRRRGQEARLRCSPMKGHSHVYWYRQLPEEGLKFMVYLQKENIIDESGMPKERFSAEFPKEGPSILRIQQVVRGDSAAYFCASSPYTGNEKLFFGSGTQLSVL.

This rearrangement joins TRBV5-1 to TRBJ1-5, with unresolved D. This CDR3 has 15 amino acids. Trimming removed 0 bases at V and 3 bases at J, with 10 bases between. Germline CDR1 and CDR2: SGHRS and YFSETQ. CDR3 nucleotides: TGCGCCAGCAGCTTGGACGGGATCAACAATCAGCCCCAGCATTTT. Protein: CASSLDGINNQPQHF.

The chain combines TRBV7-9 with TRBJ1-2; no reliable D call. The CDR3 is 14 residues long. With 3 bases removed from V and 0 bases from J, the gap between germline ends came to 8 bases. Germline V gene lookup returns CDR1 SEHNR and CDR2 FQNEAQ (reference sequence). The CDR3 DNA follows: TGTGCCAGCAGCTTTAGCACTCCTAACTATGGCTACACCTTC. Amino acids: CASSFSTPNYGYTF.

The genes are TRBV5-6 and TRBJ1-1, with unresolved D. V was clipped by 2 bases and J by 1 base, with 12 bases between them. The CDR3 loop spans 15 amino acids. Germline-derived CDR1 and CDR2 are SGHDT and YYEEEE. This chain's CDR3 is CASSFQLTPNTEAFF. CDR3 sequence (DNA): TGTGCCAGCAGCTTCCAATTGACACCGAACACTGAAGCTTTCTTT. Looking up the rest from reference TRBV5-6 and TRBJ1-1 gives the full variable domain: DAGVTQSPTHLIKTRGQQVTLRCSPKSGHDTVSWYQQALGQGPQFIFQYYEEEERQRGNFPDRFSGHQFPNYSSELNVNALLLGDSALYLCASSFQLTPNTEAFFGQGTRLTVV.